The 28 T cell receptor beta chains below were found in one sample sequenced in a study of blood T cell repertoires in COVID-19 (dated by TCRdb to the early 2020s). The method was the immunoSEQ multiplex PCR assay. TCRdb took over this immuneACCESS table, retaining in-frame rearrangements with V and J assigned. Such tables are incomplete; in checked studies, under half of the missing clones stem from an unresolved V gene, and the remainder is unexplained. The sample contains approximately 190,000 clones, under 90% of them found a single time. The ten largest clones represent 13% to 15% of the sample. The sequencing input was peripheral blood. The receptor set was obtained from a man aged 25-40 years with active or convalescent COVID-19.

The CDR3 region has the DNA TGTGCCAGCAGCCTTGGACAGGGAGATATCGGCGCTTTCTTT. This sequence encodes CASSLGQGDIGAFF. This chain connects TRBV14 to TRBJ1-1; 8 bases are shared with TRBD1. Germline V gene sequence: CDR1 SGHDN, CDR2 FVKESK. V dropped 4 bases and J dropped 11; count of bases not matched to a gene: 12. This CDR3 spans 14 amino acids.

The V and J genes are TRBV19 and TRBJ1-2; the D is unclear. In germline, CDR1 is LNHDA, CDR2 SQIVND (reference sequence). The V and J ends lost 1 base and 7 bases respectively, with 13 bases between them. The CDR3 is 14 residues long. This CDR3 reads CASSIAGEETGYTF. In DNA form, the CDR3 reads TGTGCCAGTAGTATAGCCGGGGAGGAGACTGGCTACACCTTC.

V gene TRBV27 combines with J gene TRBJ1-2, with 9 bases lining up with TRBD1. Germline CDR1 is MNHEY and CDR2 is SMNVEV (reference sequence). Unmatched junction bases numbered 6, after V lost 8 bases and J lost 2 bases. The CDR3 runs 14 residues. The CDR3 here is CASGMGQGNYGYTF. The CDR3 DNA sequence: TGTGCCAGCGGGATGGGACAGGGCAACTATGGCTACACCTTC.

The V and J genes are TRBV21-1 and TRBJ1-5. TRBV21-1 is a pseudogene locus. This CDR3 is 11 amino acids long. The DNA of the CDR3 is TGTGCCAGCTCCCTCCATCAGCCCCAGCATTTT. Translating gives CASSLHQPQHF.

The rearrangement links TRBV13 to TRBJ1-1; D is unresolved. This CDR3 spans 12 amino acids. The V gene's germline CDR1 is PRHDT and CDR2 FYEKMQ (reference sequence). Trimming took off 2 bases at V and 11 bases at J, with 12 bases between the two ends. The CDR3 DNA follows: TGTGCCAGCAGCTTAAAATCGGTATCCGCTTTCTTT. The encoded protein is CASSLKSVSAFF.

The V gene is TRBV12-3 or TRBV12-4, the J gene TRBJ1-1; a weak D match, TRBD1 (5 bases). The CDR3 sequence is 13 residues long. The ends were cut back, 5 bases at V and 4 bases at J, with 11 bases in the middle. Here the CDR3 reads CASSPGLGTEAFF. Written as DNA, the CDR3 is TGTGCCAGCAGTCCAGGGTTAGGCACTGAAGCTTTCTTT.

The chain is built from TRBV6-1 and TRBJ1-2; TRBD1 might be the D (6 bases). V lost 0 bases to trimming and J lost 3 bases, with 17 bases between them. CDR1 and CDR2 from the germline V gene are MNHNS and SASEGT. This CDR3 contains 17 residues. CDR3 sequence reads: CASSEAQGRVGYYGYTF. The CDR3 DNA sequence: TGTGCCAGCAGTGAAGCGCAGGGGAGGGTGGGGTACTATGGCTACACCTTC.

The chain couples TRBV27 to TRBJ2-3, with 8 bases identical to TRBD1. Germline V CDR1 and CDR2: MNHEY, SMNVEV (reference sequence). The CDR3 spans 15 residues. The trim removed 6 bases at V and 4 bases at J, leaving 9 bases unmatched. CDR3 sequence: CASRPGQAWPDTQYF. The CDR3 bases are TGTGCCAGCAGACCGGGACAGGCGTGGCCAGATACGCAGTATTTT.

This sequence joins TRBV3-1 (or the pseudogene TRBV3-2) and TRBJ1-2; D not resolved. The CDR3 runs 12 residues. Trimming left V 1 base short and J 7 bases short, with 7 bases between. The germline gives CDR1 LGHDT, CDR2 YNNKEL (reference sequence). The CDR3 DNA follows: TGTGCCAGCAGCCAAGGGCGGGCTGGCTACACCTTC. It is translated as CASSQGRAGYTF.

This chain joins TRBV19 and TRBJ2-7; D possibly corresponds to TRBD1 (7 bases). CDR3 size: 15 residues. Germline V gene data show CDR1 as LNHDA and CDR2 as SQIVND (reference sequence). V gave up 0 bases and J gave up 4 bases, with 13 bases separating them. CDR3 sequence (DNA): TGTGCCAGTAGTATAGATTCGGCAGGGGGGTACGAGCAGTACTTC. Its translation: CASSIDSAGGYEQYF.

There are many counts of this clone. CDR3 bases: TGTGCCAGCAGCTTAGGAGGTTCAGGGCGGGGGGAGGCTTTCTTT. It encodes CASSLGGSGRGEAFF. The chain carries TRBV7-2 and TRBJ1-1; tentative D call: TRBD1 (5 bases). V was clipped by 1 base and J by 11 bases, with 20 bases between them. The germline V gene encodes CDR1 SGHTA and CDR2 FQGNSA. The CDR3 extends over 15 amino acids.

The chain carries TRBV28 and TRBJ1-1, with 8 nucleotides matching TRBD1. V lost 5 bases and J lost 4; bases outside the gene matches: 9. Germline V CDR1 and CDR2: MDHEN, SYDVKM. This CDR3 contains 15 residues. The CDR3 DNA follows: TGTGCCAGCAGTGCCGGACAGGGAGGGGGCACTGAAGCTTTCTTT. This codes for CASSAGQGGGTEAFF.

The chain employs TRBV19 and TRBJ1-1, with 9 bases that match TRBD1. Per germline, CDR1 LNHDA and CDR2 SQIVND (reference sequence). V lost 0 bases and J lost 8; bases outside the gene matches: 1. This CDR3 region has 13 residues. The CDR3, as DNA: TGTGCCAGTAGTATAGAAGGACAGGGGGAAGCTTTCTTT. Protein: CASSIEGQGEAFF.

The rearrangement uses TRBV7-9 and TRBJ1-1, with a tentative D call TRBD1 (6 bases). Germline CDR1 is SEHNR and CDR2 is FQNEAQ (reference sequence). V was trimmed by 5 bases and J by 5 bases, leaving 15 bases between them. This CDR3 spans 14 amino acids. The CDR3 coding sequence is TGTGCCAGCAGCCCGACAGGCTCGGAAACTGAAGCTTTCTTT. Translation gives CASSPTGSETEAFF.

The rearrangement joins TRBV24-1 to TRBJ2-6; 7 bases agree with TRBD2. J gave up 0 bases and V 9 bases, and 7 bases lay outside the gene matches. Per the germline V gene, CDR1 is KGHDR and CDR2 is SFDVKD. CDR3 length: 16 amino acids. The CDR3 is CATRGPGGSGANVLTF. For the CDR3, the DNA is TGTGCCACCCGAGGTCCGGGGGGCTCTGGGGCCAACGTCCTGACTTTC.

The rearrangement uses TRBV12-3 or TRBV12-4 and TRBJ1-4, with a weak D call TRBD1 (5 bases). The V end was cut by 2 bases, the J end by 10 bases, with 8 bases between. This CDR3 contains 12 residues. CDR3 sequence (DNA): TGTGCCAGCAGTTTACAGGGAAGAAAACTGTTTTTT. This codes for CASSLQGRKLFF.

The V and J genes are TRBV7-9 and TRBJ1-2; 8 nucleotides align to TRBD1. J gave up 5 bases and V 5 bases, and 10 bases lay outside the gene matches. Germline CDR1 SEHNR, CDR2 FQNEAQ (reference sequence). This CDR3 has 15 residues. The DNA of the CDR3 is TGTGCCAGCAGCCCCCGGACAGGGAGGGGGTATGGCTACACCTTC. Amino acid sequence: CASSPRTGRGYGYTF.

This chain uses TRBV5-1 with TRBJ1-1; D possibly corresponds to TRBD1 (5 bases). Germline-derived CDR1 and CDR2 are SGHRS and YFSETQ. Trimming removed 2 bases from V and 3 bases from J, with 17 bases in between. The CDR3 runs to 16 residues. The CDR3 reads CASSLREGIEDTEAFF. DNA of the CDR3: TGCGCCAGCAGCTTAAGGGAGGGGATAGAGGACACTGAAGCTTTCTTT.

In its sample, this clone was seen once. The gene calls are TRBV27 and TRBJ1-1; D remains unclear. Germline V CDR1 and CDR2: MNHEY, SMNVEV (reference sequence). This CDR3 contains 15 residues. Trimming shortened V by 5 bases and J by 1 base, and 14 bases separated the two germline ends. Here the CDR3 DNA reads TGTGCCAGCAGTCCCACCCCCCACAAGAACACTGAAGCTTTCTTT. Translation: CASSPTPHKNTEAFF.

The CDR3 nucleotides read TGTGCCAGCTCACAGCTCCGGGACAGGGGCGGGGGCACTGAAGCTTTCTTT. Its translation is CASSQLRDRGGGTEAFF. This rearrangement joins TRBV18 to TRBJ1-1, with 10 bases aligning to TRBD1. The germline CDR1 and CDR2 sequences are KGHSH and LQKENI. This CDR3 contains 17 residues. Losses at the gene ends were 4 bases for V and 4 bases for J; bases not matched to a gene: 12.

The rearrangement joins TRBV18 to TRBJ2-6; the D gene is possibly TRBD1 (5 bases). The germline gives CDR1 KGHSH, CDR2 LQKENI. The CDR3 sequence is 17 residues long. V was trimmed by 0 bases and J by 0 bases, leaving 9 bases between them. CDR3 protein: CASSPPDRYSGANVLTF. CDR3 coding DNA: TGTGCCAGCTCACCACCCGACAGATACTCTGGGGCCAACGTCCTGACTTTC.

V is TRBV27 and J is TRBJ2-3; 14 nucleotides line up with TRBD2. CDR1 and CDR2 from the germline V gene are MNHEY and SMNVEV (reference sequence). The CDR3 contains 17 residues. V lost 3 bases, J lost 6 bases, and 8 bases stayed unmatched. CDR3 loop: CASSFSGLAGVADTQYF. The CDR3 DNA follows: TGTGCCAGCAGTTTCTCGGGACTAGCGGGAGTCGCGGATACGCAGTATTTT.

The chain is built from TRBV28 and TRBJ2-2, with TRBD1 as a possible D gene (5 bases). The germline gives CDR1 MDHEN, CDR2 SYDVKM. The V gene lost 1 base and the J gene lost 1 base, with 13 bases spanning the gap. This CDR3 has 17 residues. The CDR3 is CASSLLKGTGNTGELFF. The CDR3 coding sequence is TGTGCCAGCAGTTTATTAAAGGGAACAGGGAACACCGGGGAGCTGTTTTTT.

This clone turned up a few times. The CDR3 sequence: CASSLASGTGYYEQYV. DNA for the CDR3: TGTGCCAGCAGCTTAGCGTCCGGGACAGGGTATTACGAGCAGTACGTC. The V gene is TRBV7-2, the J gene TRBJ2-7; 9 bases line up with TRBD1. CDR3 length equals 16 residues. Germline CDR1 SGHTA, CDR2 FQGNSA. V gave up 0 bases and J gave up 4 bases; unmatched junction bases: 7.

The chain employs TRBV30 and TRBJ1-4; D remains ambiguous. From germline, CDR1 is GTSNPN and CDR2 SVGIG (reference sequence). CDR3 length: 15 amino acids. The V and J ends lost 0 bases and 7 bases respectively, with 15 bases between them. The CDR3 nucleotides are TGTGCCTGGAGTGTCGGTCTGGCCCGGAGTGAAAAACTGTTTTTT. Protein sequence: CAWSVGLARSEKLFF.

The chain has TRBV7-2 and TRBJ2-7, with D maybe TRBD1 (5 bases). V lost 6 bases, J lost 0 bases, and 12 bases lay in between. CDR3 length equals 14 residues. Per germline, CDR1 SGHTA and CDR2 FQGNSA. The CDR3: CASRWSDNSYEQYV. The CDR3 DNA reads TGTGCCAGCAGGTGGTCGGACAACTCCTACGAGCAGTACGTC.

The J gene is TRBJ2-3, the V gene TRBV2, with 12 bases matching TRBD2. CDR1 SNHLY and CDR2 FYNNEI come from the germline V gene. This CDR3 has 14 amino acids. V dropped 6 bases and J dropped 5; count of bases not matched to a gene: 3. CDR3 sequence: CASSRLAGEDTQYF. CDR3 coding DNA: TGTGCCAGCAGCCGACTAGCGGGGGAAGATACGCAGTATTTT.

The genes are TRBV4-1 and TRBJ2-7; tentative D call: TRBD1 (7 bases). The CDR3 extends over 14 amino acids. CDR1 is MGHRA and CDR2 is YSYEKL in the germline V gene. Trimming shortened V by 3 bases and J by 3 bases, and 12 bases separated the two germline ends. The CDR3 loop reads CASSQRDSDYEQYF. The CDR3 nucleotides are TGCGCCAGCAGCCAGCGGGACAGCGACTACGAGCAGTACTTC.